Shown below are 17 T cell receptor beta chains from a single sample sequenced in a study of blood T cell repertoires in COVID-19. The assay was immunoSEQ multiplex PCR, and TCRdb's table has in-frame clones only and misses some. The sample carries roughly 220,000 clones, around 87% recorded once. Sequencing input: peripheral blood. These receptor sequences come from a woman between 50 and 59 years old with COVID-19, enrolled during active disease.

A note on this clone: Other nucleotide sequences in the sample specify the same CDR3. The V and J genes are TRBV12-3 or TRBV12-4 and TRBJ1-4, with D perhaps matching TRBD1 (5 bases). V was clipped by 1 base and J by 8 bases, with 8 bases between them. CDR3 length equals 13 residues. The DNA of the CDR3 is TGTGCCAGCAGTTTAGTGGGGGGGGAAAAACTGTTTTTT. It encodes CASSLVGGEKLFF.

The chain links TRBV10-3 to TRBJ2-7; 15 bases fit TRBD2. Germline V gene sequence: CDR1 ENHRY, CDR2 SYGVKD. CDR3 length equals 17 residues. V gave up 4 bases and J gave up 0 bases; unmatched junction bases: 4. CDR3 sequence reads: CAISGEGLAGGSYEQYF. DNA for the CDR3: TGTGCCATCAGTGGCGAGGGACTAGCGGGGGGCTCCTACGAGCAGTACTTC.

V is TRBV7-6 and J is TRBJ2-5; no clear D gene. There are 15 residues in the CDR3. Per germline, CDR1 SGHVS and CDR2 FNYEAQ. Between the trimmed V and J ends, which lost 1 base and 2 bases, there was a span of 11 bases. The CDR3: CASSLDSYLQETQYF. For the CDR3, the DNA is TGTGCCAGCAGCTTAGATAGTTACTTACAAGAGACCCAGTACTTC.

The CDR3 DNA sequence: TGTGCCACCAGTGATTTGGTCAGAGGCAATGAGCAGTTCTTC. This translates into CATSDLVRGNEQFF. J is TRBJ2-1 and V is TRBV24-1; D is uncertain. Germline lookup yields CDR1 KGHDR and CDR2 SFDVKD. Trimming shortened V by 0 bases and J by 6 bases, and 8 bases separated the two germline ends. The CDR3 is made up of 14 amino acids.

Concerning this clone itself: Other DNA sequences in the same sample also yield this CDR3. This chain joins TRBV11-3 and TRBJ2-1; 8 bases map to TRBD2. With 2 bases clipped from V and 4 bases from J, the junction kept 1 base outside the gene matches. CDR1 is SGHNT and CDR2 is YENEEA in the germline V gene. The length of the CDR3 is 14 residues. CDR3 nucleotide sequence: TGTGCCAGCAGCTTAACTAGCGGATACAATGAGCAGTTCTTC. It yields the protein CASSLTSGYNEQFF.

CDR3 bases: TGTGCCAGCAGTTTCAACCGGGCACCCCTCCACTTT. It codes for CASSFNRAPLHF. This chain uses TRBV12-3 or TRBV12-4 with TRBJ1-6; D uncertain. V was pared by 3 bases and J by 11 bases, with 8 bases between. This CDR3 comprises 12 residues.

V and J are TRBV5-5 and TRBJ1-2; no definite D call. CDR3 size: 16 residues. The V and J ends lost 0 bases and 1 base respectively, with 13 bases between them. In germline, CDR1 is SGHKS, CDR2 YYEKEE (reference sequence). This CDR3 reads CASSLGSGTYNYGYTF. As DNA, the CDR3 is TGTGCCAGCAGCTTGGGGAGTGGCACCTATAACTATGGCTACACCTTC.

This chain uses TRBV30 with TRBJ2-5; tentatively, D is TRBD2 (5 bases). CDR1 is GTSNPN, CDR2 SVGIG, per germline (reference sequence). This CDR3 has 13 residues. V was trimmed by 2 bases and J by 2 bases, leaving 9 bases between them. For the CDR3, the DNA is TGTGCCTGGAGTAGCGGAAGTCAAGAGACCCAGTACTTC. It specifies CAWSSGSQETQYF.

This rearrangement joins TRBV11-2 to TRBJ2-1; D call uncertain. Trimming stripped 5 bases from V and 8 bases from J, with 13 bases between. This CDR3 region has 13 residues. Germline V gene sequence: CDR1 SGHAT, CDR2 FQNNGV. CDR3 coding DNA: TGTGCCAGCAGCCTCCCCGAGACTGATGAGCAGTTCTTC. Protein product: CASSLPETDEQFF.

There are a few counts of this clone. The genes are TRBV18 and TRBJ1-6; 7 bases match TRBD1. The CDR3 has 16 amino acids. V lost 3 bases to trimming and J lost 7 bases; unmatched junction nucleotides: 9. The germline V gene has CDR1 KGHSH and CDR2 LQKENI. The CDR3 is CASSPLGTARNSPLHF. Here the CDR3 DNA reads TGTGCCAGCTCACCTCTCGGGACAGCTCGAAATTCACCCCTCCACTTT.

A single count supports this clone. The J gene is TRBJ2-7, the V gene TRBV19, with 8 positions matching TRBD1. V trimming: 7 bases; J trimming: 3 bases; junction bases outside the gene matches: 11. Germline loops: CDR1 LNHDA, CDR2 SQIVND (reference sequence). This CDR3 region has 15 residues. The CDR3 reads CASTIGTGENYEQYF. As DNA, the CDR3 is TGTGCCAGTACCATCGGGACAGGAGAGAACTACGAGCAGTACTTC.

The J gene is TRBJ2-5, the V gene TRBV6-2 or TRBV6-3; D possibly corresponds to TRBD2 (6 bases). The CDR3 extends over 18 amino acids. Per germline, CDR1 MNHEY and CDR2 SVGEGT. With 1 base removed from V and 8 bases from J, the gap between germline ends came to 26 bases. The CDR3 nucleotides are TGTGCCAGCAGTTACTATGGTGGGGCGCGTGCTAGCGAGGAAACCCAGTACTTC. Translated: CASSYYGGARASEETQYF.

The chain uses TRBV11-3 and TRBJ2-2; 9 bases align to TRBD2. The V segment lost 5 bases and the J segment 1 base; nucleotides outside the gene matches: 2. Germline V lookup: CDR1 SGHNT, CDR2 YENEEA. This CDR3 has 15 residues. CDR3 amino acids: CASSQLAGNTGELFF. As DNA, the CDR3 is TGTGCCAGCAGCCAACTAGCGGGGAACACCGGGGAGCTGTTTTTT.

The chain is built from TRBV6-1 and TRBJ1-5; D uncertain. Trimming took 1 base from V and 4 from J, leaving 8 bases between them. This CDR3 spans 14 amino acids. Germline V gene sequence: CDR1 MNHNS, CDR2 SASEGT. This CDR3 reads CASSEGWQNQPQHF. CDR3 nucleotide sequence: TGTGCCAGCAGTGAAGGGTGGCAGAATCAGCCCCAGCATTTT.

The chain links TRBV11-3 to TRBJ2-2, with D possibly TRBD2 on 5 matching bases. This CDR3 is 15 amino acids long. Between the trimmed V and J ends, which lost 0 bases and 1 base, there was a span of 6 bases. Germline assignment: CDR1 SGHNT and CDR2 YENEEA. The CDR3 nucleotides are TGTGCCAGCAGCTTAGACGGGGAGAACACCGGGGAGCTGTTTTTT. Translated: CASSLDGENTGELFF.

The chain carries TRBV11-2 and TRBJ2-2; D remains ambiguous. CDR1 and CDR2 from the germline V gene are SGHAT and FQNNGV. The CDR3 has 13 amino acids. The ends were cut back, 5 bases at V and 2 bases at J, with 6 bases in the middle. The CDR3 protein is CASSPRNTGELFF. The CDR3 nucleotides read TGTGCCAGCAGCCCCCGTAACACCGGGGAGCTGTTTTTT.

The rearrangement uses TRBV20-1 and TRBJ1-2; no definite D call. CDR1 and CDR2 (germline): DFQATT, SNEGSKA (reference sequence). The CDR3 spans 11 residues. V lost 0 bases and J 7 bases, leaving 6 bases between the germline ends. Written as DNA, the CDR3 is TGCAGTGCTAGAGAGGCTGCTGGCTACACCTTC. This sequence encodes CSAREAAGYTF.